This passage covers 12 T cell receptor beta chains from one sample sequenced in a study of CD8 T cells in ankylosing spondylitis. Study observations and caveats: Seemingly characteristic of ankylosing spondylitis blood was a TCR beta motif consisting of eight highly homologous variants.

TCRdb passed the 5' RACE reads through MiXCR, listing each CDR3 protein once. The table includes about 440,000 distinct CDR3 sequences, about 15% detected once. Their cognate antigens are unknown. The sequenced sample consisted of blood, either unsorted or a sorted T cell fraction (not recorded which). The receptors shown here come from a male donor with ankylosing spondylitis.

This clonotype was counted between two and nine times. As DNA, the CDR3 is TGTGCCAGCAGCGTAGGTAATGTAGGGGATCAGCCCCAGCATTTT. Its translation: CASSVGNVGDQPQHF. The chain is built from TRBV9 and TRBJ1-5; TRBD1 is a possible D gene (5 bases). This CDR3 contains 15 residues. Trimming pared 0 bases from V and 5 bases from J, leaving 12 bases between. Per germline, CDR1 SGDLS and CDR2 YYNGEE.

The CDR3 coding sequence is TGCAGTGCTACTAGACCCCCGGGACTAGCGGATCAAGAGACCCAGTACTTC. Translation: CSATRPPGLADQETQYF. This chain joins TRBV20-1 and TRBJ2-5, with TRBD2 matching 11 bases. The junction had 12 bases not matched to a gene; V was cut back by 4 bases and J by 2 bases. The CDR3 is 17 residues long. Germline CDR1 reads DFQATT; CDR2 reads SNEGSKA (reference sequence).

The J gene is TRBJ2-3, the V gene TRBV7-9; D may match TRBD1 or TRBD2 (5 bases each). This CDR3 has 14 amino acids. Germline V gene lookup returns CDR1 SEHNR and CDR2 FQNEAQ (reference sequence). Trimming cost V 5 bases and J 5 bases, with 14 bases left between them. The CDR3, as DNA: TGTGCCAGCAGCCTCCGAGGGGCCCAAGATACGCAGTATTTT. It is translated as CASSLRGAQDTQYF.

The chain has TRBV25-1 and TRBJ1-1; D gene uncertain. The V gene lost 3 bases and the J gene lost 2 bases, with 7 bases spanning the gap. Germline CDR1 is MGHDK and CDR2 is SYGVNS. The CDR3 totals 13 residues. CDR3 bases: TGTGCCAGCAGTGACGCTATTAACACTGAAGCTTTCTTT. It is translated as CASSDAINTEAFF.

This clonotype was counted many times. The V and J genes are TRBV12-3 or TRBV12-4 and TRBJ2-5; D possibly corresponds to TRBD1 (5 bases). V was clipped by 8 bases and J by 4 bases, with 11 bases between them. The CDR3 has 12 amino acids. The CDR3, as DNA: TGTGCCAGCGGTCCTAGGGGAGAGACCCAGTACTTC. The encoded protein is CASGPRGETQYF.

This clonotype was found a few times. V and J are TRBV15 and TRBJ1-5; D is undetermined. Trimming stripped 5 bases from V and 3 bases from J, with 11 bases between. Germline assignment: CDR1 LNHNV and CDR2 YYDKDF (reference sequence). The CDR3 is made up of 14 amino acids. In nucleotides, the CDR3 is TGTGCCACCAGCCCAGACGGAGACAATCAGCCCCAGCATTTT. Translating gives CATSPDGDNQPQHF.

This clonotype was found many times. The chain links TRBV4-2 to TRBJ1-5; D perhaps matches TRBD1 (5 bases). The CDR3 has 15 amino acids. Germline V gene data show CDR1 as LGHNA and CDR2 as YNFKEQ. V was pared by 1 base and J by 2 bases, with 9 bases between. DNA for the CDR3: TGTGCCAGCAGCCAAGGTTCGGGGGGCAATCAGCCCCAGCATTTT. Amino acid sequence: CASSQGSGGNQPQHF.

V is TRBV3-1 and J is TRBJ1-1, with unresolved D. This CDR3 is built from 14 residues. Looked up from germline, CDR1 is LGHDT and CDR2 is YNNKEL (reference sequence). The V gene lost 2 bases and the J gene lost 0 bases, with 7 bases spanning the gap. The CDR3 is CASSQHKMNTEAFF. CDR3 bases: TGTGCCAGCAGCCAACACAAAATGAACACTGAAGCTTTCTTT.

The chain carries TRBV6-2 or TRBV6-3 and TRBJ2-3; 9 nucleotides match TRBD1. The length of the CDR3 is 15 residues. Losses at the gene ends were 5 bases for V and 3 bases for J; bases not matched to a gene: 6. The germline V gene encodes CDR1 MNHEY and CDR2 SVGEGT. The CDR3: CASSTVGQGTDTQYF. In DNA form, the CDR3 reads TGTGCCAGCAGTACCGTGGGACAGGGAACAGATACGCAGTATTTT.

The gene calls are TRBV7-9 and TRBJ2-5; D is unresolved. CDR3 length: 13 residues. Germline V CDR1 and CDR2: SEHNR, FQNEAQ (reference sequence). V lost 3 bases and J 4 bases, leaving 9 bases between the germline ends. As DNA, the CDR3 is TGTGCCAGCAGCTTCTCCGACCGAGAGACCCAGTACTTC. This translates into CASSFSDRETQYF.

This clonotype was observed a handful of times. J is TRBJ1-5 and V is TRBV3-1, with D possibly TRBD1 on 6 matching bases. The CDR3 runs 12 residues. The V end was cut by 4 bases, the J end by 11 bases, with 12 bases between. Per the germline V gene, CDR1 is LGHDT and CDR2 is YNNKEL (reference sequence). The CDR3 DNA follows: TGTGCCAGCAGCCGGGGGAGGGGGACCCAGCATTTT. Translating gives CASSRGRGTQHF.

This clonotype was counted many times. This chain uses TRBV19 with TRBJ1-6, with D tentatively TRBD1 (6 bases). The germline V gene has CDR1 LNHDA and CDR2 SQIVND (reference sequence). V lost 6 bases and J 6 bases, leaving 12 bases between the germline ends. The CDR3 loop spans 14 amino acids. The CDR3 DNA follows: TGTGCCAGTAGCCGGACAGACCTTAATTCACCCCTCCACTTT. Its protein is CASSRTDLNSPLHF. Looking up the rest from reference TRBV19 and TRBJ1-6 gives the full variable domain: DGGITQSPKYLFRKEGQNVTLSCEQNLNHDAMYWYRQDPGQGLRLIYYSQIVNDFQKGDIAEGYSVSREKKESFPLTVTSAQKNPTAFYLCASSRTDLNSPLHFGNGTRLTVT.